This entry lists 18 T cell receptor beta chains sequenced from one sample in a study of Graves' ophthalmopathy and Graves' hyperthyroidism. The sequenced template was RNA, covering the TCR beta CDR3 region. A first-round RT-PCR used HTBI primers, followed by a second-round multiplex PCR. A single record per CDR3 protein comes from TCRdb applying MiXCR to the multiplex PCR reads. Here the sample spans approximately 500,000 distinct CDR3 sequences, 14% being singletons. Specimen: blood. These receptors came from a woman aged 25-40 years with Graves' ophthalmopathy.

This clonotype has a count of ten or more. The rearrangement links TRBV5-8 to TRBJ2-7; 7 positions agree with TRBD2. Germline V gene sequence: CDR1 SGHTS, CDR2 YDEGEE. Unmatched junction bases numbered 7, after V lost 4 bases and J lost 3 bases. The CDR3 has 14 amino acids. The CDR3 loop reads CASSRGGFDYEQYF. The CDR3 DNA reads TGTGCCAGCAGCAGGGGAGGGTTTGACTACGAGCAGTACTTC. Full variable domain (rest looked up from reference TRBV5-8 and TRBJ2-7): EAGVTQSPTHLIKTRGQQATLRCSPISGHTSVYWYQQALGLGLQFLLWYDEGEERNRGNFPPRFSGRQFPNYSSELNVNALELEDSALYLCASSRGGFDYEQYFGPGTRLTVT.

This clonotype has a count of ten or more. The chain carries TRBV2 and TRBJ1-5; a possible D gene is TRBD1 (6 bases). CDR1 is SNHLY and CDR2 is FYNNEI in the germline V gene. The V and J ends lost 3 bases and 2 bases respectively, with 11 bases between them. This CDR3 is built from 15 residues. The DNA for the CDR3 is TGTGCCAGCAGTGAGGAGGGGGGCGGCAATCAGCCCCAGCATTTT. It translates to CASSEEGGGNQPQHF. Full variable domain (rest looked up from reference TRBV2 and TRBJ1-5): EPEVTQTPSHQVTQMGQEVILRCVPISNHLYFYWYRQILGQKVEFLVSFYNNEISEKSEIFDDQFSVERPDGSNFTLKIRSTKLEDSAMYFCASSEEGGGNQPQHFGDGTRLSIL.

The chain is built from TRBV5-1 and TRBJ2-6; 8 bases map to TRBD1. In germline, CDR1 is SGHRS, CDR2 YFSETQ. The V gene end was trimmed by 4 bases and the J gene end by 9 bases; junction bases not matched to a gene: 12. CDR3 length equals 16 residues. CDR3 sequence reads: CASSPITGGKGNVLTF. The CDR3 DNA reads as TGCGCCAGCAGCCCTATTACAGGGGGGAAAGGCAACGTCCTGACTTTC.

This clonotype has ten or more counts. In DNA form, the CDR3 reads TGTGCCAGCAGTCCCCGGGCGGGCGGGGAAGAGACCCAGTACTTC. This codes for CASSPRAGGEETQYF. The chain employs TRBV12-3 or TRBV12-4 and TRBJ2-5; perhaps TRBD2 as D (6 bases). Trimming shortened V by 5 bases and J by 3 bases, and 16 bases separated the two germline ends. This CDR3 has 15 amino acids.

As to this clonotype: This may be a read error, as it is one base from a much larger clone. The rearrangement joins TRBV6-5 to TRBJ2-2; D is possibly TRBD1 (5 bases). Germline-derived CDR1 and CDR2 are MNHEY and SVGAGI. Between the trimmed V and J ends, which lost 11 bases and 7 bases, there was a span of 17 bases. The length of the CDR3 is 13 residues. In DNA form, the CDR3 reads TGTGCCTGCATTATGAGTAGGGGCGGGGAGCTGTTTTTT. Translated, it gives CACIMSRGGELFF.

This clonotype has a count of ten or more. The CDR3 sequence is CATSRDRGRAQPQHF. DNA of the CDR3: TGTGCCACCAGCAGAGATCGGGGCAGGGCACAGCCCCAGCATTTT. The rearrangement uses TRBV15 and TRBJ1-5, with D possibly matching TRBD1 (5 bases). Trimming took off 0 bases at V and 7 bases at J, with 13 bases between the two ends. The CDR3 contains 15 residues. CDR1 is LNHNV, CDR2 YYDKDF, per germline (reference sequence). The full variable domain, rest sourced from reference TRBV15 and TRBJ1-5, is DAMVIQNPRYQVTQFGKPVTLSCSQTLNHNVMYWYQQKSSQAPKLLFHYYDKDFNNEADTPDNFQSRRPNTSFCFLDIRSPGLGDTAMYLCATSRDRGRAQPQHFGDGTRLSIL.

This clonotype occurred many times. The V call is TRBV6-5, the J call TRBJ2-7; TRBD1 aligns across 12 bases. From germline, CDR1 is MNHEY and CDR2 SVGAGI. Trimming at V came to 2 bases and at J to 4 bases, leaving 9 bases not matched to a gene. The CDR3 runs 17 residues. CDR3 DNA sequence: TGTGCCAGCAGTTACGGGGGGACAGGGGGCGGTAGGTACGAGCAGTACTTC. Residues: CASSYGGTGGGRYEQYF.

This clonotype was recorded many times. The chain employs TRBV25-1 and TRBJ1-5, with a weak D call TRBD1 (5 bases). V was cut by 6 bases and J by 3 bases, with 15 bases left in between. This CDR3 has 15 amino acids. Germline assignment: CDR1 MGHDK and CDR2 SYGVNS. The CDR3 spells CASSPGGGFNQPQHF. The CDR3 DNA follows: TGTGCCAGCAGCCCTGGGGGAGGATTCAATCAGCCCCAGCATTTT.

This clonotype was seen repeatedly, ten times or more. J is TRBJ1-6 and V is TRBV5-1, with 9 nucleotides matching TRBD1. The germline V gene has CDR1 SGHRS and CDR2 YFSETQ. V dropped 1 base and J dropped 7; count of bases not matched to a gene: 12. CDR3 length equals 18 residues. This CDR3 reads CASSLRKLPGQGNSPLHF. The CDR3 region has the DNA TGCGCCAGCAGCTTGCGCAAGTTACCGGGACAGGGAAATTCACCCCTCCACTTT. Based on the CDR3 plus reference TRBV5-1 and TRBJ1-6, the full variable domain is KAGVTQTPRYLIKTRGQQVTLSCSPISGHRSVSWYQQTPGQGLQFLFEYFSETQRNKGNFPGRFSGRQFSNSRSEMNVSTLELGDSALYLCASSLRKLPGQGNSPLHFGNGTRLTVT.

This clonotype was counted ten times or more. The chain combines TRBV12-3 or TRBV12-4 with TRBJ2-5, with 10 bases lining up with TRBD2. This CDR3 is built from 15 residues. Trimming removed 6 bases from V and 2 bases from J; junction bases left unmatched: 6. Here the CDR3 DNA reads TGTGCCAGCAGCCCTAGCGGGGGACTTCAAGAGACCCAGTACTTC. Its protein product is CASSPSGGLQETQYF.

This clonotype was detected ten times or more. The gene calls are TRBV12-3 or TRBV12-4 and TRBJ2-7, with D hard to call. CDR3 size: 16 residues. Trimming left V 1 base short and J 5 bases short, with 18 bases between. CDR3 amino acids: CASSLVTDWGRHEQYF. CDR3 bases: TGTGCCAGCAGTTTAGTAACCGACTGGGGTCGGCACGAGCAGTACTTC.

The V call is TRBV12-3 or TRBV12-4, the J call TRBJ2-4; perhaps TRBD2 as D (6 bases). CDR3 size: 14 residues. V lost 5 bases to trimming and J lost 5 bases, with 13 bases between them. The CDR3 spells CASSPRRRENIQYF. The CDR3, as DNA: TGTGCCAGCAGTCCAAGGAGGAGGGAAAACATTCAGTACTTC.

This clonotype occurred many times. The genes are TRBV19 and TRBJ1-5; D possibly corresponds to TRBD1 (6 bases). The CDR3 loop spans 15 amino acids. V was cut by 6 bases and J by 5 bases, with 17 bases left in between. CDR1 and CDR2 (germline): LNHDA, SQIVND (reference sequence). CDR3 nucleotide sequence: TGTGCCAGTAGCGTACAGGGCGCGAACGATCAGCCCCAGCATTTT. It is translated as CASSVQGANDQPQHF.

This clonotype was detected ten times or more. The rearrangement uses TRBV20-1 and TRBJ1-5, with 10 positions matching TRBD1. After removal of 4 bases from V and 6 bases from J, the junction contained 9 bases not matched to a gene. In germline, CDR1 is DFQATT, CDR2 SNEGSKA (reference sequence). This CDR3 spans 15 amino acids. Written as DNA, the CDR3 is TGCAGTGCTAAAAATGGGACAGGGGACGTTCAGCCCCAGCATTTT. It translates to CSAKNGTGDVQPQHF.

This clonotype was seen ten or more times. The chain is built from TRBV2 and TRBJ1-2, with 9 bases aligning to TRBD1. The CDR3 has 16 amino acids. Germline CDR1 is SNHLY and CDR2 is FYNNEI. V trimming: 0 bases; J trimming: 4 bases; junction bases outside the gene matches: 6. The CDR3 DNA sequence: TGTGCCAGCAGTGAAGCAGGTCGGGACAGGGTCTATGGCTACACCTTC. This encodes CASSEAGRDRVYGYTF.

CDR3 in DNA: TGTGCCAGCCTTGGGACAGTGGGTTCCTACGAGCAGTACTTC. Amino acids: CASLGTVGSYEQYF. The chain links TRBV2 to TRBJ2-7; 7 bases agree with TRBD1. The CDR3 totals 14 residues. Germline CDR1 and CDR2: SNHLY and FYNNEI. The junction had 8 bases not matched to a gene; V was cut back by 8 bases and J by 1 base.

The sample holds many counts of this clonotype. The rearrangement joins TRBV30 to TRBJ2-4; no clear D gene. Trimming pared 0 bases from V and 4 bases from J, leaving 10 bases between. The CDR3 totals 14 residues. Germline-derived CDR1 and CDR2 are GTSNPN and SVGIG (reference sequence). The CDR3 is CAWSVGRIKNIQYF. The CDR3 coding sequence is TGTGCCTGGAGTGTAGGCAGGATAAAAAACATTCAGTACTTC.

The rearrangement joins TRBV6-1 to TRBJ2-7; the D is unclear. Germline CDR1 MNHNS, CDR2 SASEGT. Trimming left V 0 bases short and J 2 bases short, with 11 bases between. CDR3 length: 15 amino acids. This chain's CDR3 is CASSEAQEKPYEQYF. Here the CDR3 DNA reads TGTGCCAGCAGTGAAGCGCAAGAGAAGCCCTACGAGCAGTACTTC.